The source of this T cell receptor (beta chain) is a study of T cell responses to AZD1222 COVID-19 vaccine. TCRdb's table, derived via immunoSEQ multiplex PCR, lists solely in-frame clones and lacks some. This sample has around 110,000 clones, with around 88% found just once. Findings and limits, study-wide: The study sampled repertoires only after the peak T cell response. Vaccine-associated CD4 TCRs ranged over spike, dominating at 160-218 and 743-854. Breadth and depth of Spike-specific TCRs rose after two AZD1222 doses.

Germline values: CDR1 SGHRS, CDR2 YFSETQ. This CDR3 comprises 15 residues. V lost 1 base and J lost 3; bases outside the gene matches: 0. This clone has only one observation. Its specificity is not known. The chain employs TRBV5-1 and TRBJ2-1; 11 nucleotides agree with TRBD2. The receptor comes from an adult in good health. The starting material was peripheral blood, obtained on day 0 of AZD1222 vaccination. This chain's CDR3 is CASSLTSGSYNEQFF. In DNA, the CDR3 is TGCGCCAGCAGCTTGACTAGCGGGAGCTACAATGAGCAGTTCTTC.